The following is a T cell receptor beta chain sequence with its context. Antigen unknown. These data are taken from a study of vaccination and CD4 T cells after COVID-19. Documented treatment: approximately 9-day PBMC culture with coronavirus spike peptide pools or control peptides (ViraFEST assay). The authors cultured around 1.9 million PBMCs per well with 7.5 to 10 IU/ml IL-2 and about 9.4 ug/ml peptide pools. An Oncomine TCR Beta short-read assay was used to sequence the DNA from cultured CD4+ T cells. Genomic DNA was taken out of cultured CD4+ T cells by extraction. TCRdb re-derived calls from the PCR reads in MiXCR, one entry per CDR3 protein. The table lists about 18,000 distinct CDR3 sequences, just under 80% of them singletons, with roughly 15% in the top ten. Overall study results and limits: The study examined relatively few convalescent patients and included no early post-infection timepoints.

CDR1 is SQVTM, CDR2 ANQGSEA, per germline. V was trimmed by 4 bases and J by 7 bases, leaving 14 bases between them. This CDR3 region has 12 residues. The chain recombines TRBV29-1 with TRBJ2-7; D unresolved. The sample was CD4+ T cells from blood, cultured in vitro, taken after SARS-CoV-2 vaccination. The clonotype was recovered from a human donor who received a COVID-19 vaccine. CDR3 in amino acids: CSVGIIMGEQYF. For the CDR3, the DNA is TGCAGCGTTGGAATCATCATGGGGGAGCAGTACTTC.